This note documents a single T cell receptor (beta chain) sequence. In the original analysis: Estimated nucleated cell counts came from reference gene primer amplification. Produced via immunoSEQ multiplex PCR; TCRdb's table is partial and in-frame only. The V and J calls and clone size were taken over from that table, and D and trimming were inferred from the DNA. This table has about 240,000 clones, approximately 85% appearing once. The record originates from a study of blood T cell repertoires in COVID-19. The overall study: Acute-phase and convalescent COVID-19 samples originated in the United States, Italy and Spain.

Germline V gene sequence: CDR1 SQVTM, CDR2 ANQGSEA. The ends were cut back, 4 bases at V and 4 bases at J, with 10 bases in the middle. The CDR3 sequence is 13 residues long. This chain joins TRBV29-1 and TRBJ2-2; D might be TRBD2 (6 bases). The specimen sequenced was peripheral blood. This TCR was sampled from a man aged 45-65 years with acute or convalescent COVID-19. The CDR3 DNA reads as TGCAGCGTTGGGGCGCGGGGCACCGGGGAGCTGTTTTTT. Protein: CSVGARGTGELFF.